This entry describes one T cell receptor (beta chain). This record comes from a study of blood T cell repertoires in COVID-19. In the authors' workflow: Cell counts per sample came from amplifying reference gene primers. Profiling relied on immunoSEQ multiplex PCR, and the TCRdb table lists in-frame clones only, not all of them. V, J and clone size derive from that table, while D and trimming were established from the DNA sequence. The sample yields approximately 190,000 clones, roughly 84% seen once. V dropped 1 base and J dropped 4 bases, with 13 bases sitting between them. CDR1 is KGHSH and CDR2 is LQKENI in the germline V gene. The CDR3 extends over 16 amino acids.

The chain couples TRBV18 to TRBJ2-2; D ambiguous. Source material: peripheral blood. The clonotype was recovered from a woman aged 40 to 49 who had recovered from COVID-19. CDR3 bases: TGTGCCAGCTCACCACTCTTGGCCTCTCGCACCGGGGAGCTGTTTTTT. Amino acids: CASSPLLASRTGELFF.